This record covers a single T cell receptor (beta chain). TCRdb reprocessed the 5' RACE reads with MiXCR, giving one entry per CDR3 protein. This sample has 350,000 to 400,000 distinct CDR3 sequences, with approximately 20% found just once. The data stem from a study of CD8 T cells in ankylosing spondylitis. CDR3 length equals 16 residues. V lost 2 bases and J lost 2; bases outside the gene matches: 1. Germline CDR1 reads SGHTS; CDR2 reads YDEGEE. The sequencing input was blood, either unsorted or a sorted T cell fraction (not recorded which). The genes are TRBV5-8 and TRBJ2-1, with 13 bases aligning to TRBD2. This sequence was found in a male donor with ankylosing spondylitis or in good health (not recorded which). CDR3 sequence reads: CASSFTSGGAYNEQFF. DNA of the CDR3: TGTGCCAGCAGCTTTACTAGCGGGGGGGCCTACAATGAGCAGTTCTTC.